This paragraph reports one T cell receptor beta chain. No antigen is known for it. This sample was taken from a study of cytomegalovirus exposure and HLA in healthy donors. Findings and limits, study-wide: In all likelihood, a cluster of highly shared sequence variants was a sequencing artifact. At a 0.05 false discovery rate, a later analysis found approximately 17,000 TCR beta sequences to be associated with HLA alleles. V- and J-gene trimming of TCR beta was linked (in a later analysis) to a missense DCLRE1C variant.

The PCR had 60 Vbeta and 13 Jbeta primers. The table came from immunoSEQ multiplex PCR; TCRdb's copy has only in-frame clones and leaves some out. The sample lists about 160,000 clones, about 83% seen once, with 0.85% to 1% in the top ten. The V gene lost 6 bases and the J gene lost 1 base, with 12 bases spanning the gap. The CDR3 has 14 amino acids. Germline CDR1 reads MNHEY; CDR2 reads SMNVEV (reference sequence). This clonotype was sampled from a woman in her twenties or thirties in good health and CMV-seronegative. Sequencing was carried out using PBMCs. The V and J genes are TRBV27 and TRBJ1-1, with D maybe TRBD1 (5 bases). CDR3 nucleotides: TGTGCCAGCAGCTATCAGCAGGGGAACACTGAAGCTTTCTTT. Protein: CASSYQQGNTEAFF.